This TCR beta chain was obtained from a study of human T cells and chemical hapten exposure (TCRdb year 2021). In the study overall: For sensitization, 2% DPC in acetone was applied to an approximately 2 cm by approximately 2 cm area of upper inner arm skin. The patient cohort, mostly female, included alopecia areata with under or over 50% scalp involvement, alopecia totalis and alopecia universalis. Libraries were combined into a pool for sequencing, and differences in TCR yield between samples came mainly from small differences in library volumes within the pool. Blood was sampled from patients pre-sensitization (week 0) and at 2, 6 and about 24 weeks after DPC sensitization. The study tracked peripheral blood TCR repertoire changes in vivo during primary and secondary sensitization to the hapten diphenylcyclopropenone (DPC) in alopecia patients. Throughout the roughly 25-week study period, patients were also given weekly therapeutic DPC doses on the scalp. Blood for TCR sequencing was provided by twenty-nine alopecia patients at one to four time points (pre-sensitization, 2, 6 and 24 weeks). Patch testing was performed on the upper back with Finn chambers containing 0.01% DPC, and the patch tests were scored after 6 days according to International Contact Dermatitis Research Group standards.

Study-wide conclusions, independent of this receptor: Patch test score was positively correlated with the number of PT1 expanded TCRs, with significance at thresholds 8, 16 and 32 but not at 4. All patients had alopecia, a presumed autoimmune disease, so their immune response might differ from that of healthy individuals. After repeated subsampling, changes were observed in the strength of the expansion versus patch-test correlation and in the threshold at which the correlation became significant. Significantly more large CDR3 similarity clusters were formed by expanded TCRs than by pre-sensitization or healthy control sets, consistent with antigen-driven responses. No change with DPC sensitization was found in the number of TCRs above 1 in 1000 frequency, and no evidence of global repertoire structure alterations was found.

Library preparation was by RACE. The listed sequencing device is NextSeq 500. During library preparation, unique molecular identifiers were attached to individual cDNA molecules so that TCRs could be counted quantitatively and reproducibly. For every blood RNA sample, sequencing covered both the TCR alpha and TCR beta chains. In the authors' own workflow: Samples had a median of 95,638 TCRs, with a range from about 20,000 to 690,600. V, J and CDR3 annotation of the TCR reads was performed with the Decombinator software suite. Every sample was subsampled to the same number of TCRs (28,000) for the PS versus PT1 abundance plots. TCRs were defined as expanded if absent before sensitization and observed at least eight times at the 2-week time point. TCRdb trimmed the raw reads at Q25, called clones with MiXCR and kept productive beta chains. Every distinct CDR3 protein forms one entry, paired with its most common genes and DNA. The authors' filters were not applied to this entry. This sample lists approximately 86,000 distinct CDR3 sequences; under 13% were detected once. Together, the top ten hold about 1% of the sample.

The CDR3 has 16 amino acids, counting the end cysteine and phenylalanine. Only the CDR3 part of the read is kept: 48 bases, read in frame from the first base. The junction carries 18 bases between V and J, which are trimmed by 2 bases and 5 bases respectively. CDR1 and CDR2, looked up from the germline V gene (reference sequence), are MNHEY and SMNVEV. There are many counts of this clonotype. This clone's antigen is unknown. No quality values exist for individual bases; no much larger clone is one base distant. This sample's time point label indicates: patch test 3, about 24 weeks after DPC sensitization. The treatment or condition label here, explained by the study, means: therapeutic diphenylcyclopropenone sensitization with weekly scalp DPC. At every patch-test visit, the blood draw took place before the patch test was put on. Patients were eligible if aged 18 to 70, diagnosed with alopecia and judged suitable for DPC therapy, and pregnant patients were excluded. Total RNA was isolated from unfractionated whole blood collected in Tempus Blood RNA tubes.

The sample here was whole blood, taken in connection with sensitization to the hapten diphenylcyclopropenone (DPC). This TCR derives from a woman in her 30s with alopecia areata. Some clones in this sample may be carry-over from other donors' samples. The rearrangement combines TRBV27 with TRBJ2-5; no D gene is confidently identified. The sequenced DNA is TGTGCCAGCAGTTTAGAACGCGCCACCGTATCGGAGACCCAGTACTTC. Its protein is CASSLERATVSETQYF.